The sequence of this TCR beta chain was determined in a study of shared clonotypes between healthy human individuals. Findings and caveats of the study: Lower generation probabilities were found for non-shared clonotypes than for those shared by all four donors.

TCRdb's table, derived via immunoSEQ multiplex PCR, lists solely in-frame clones and lacks some. The data show about 2.1 million clones, just under 95% seen once. The CDR3 sequence is 16 residues long. V was clipped by 3 bases and J by 1 base; unmatched bases: 5. CDR1 SGDLS and CDR2 YYNGEE come from the germline V gene. Comment on this clone: Its antigen remains unidentified.

In the naive CD8 group, cells lacked CD45RO and were positively selected for CCR7, so terminally differentiated effector memory CD45RA+ cells were left out. The J gene is TRBJ1-5, the V gene TRBV9; 9 bases are shared with TRBD1. The sequencing input was naive CD8+ T cells from PBMCs. The receptor comes from a man aged 18 to 30 in good health. Some clones in this sample may be carry-over from other donors' samples. The CDR3: CASSAGTGQSNQPQHF. DNA of the CDR3: TGTGCCAGCAGCGCGGGGACAGGGCAAAGCAATCAGCCCCAGCATTTT.